The sequence of this TCR beta chain was determined in a study of vaccination and CD4 T cells after COVID-19. At the level of the study: Each control was exposed to a CEFX pool, an HIV-1 Nef pool, or no peptide at all.

Treatment described: roughly nine-day PBMC culture with coronavirus spike peptide pools or control peptides (ViraFEST assay). Positivity by PCR occurred from March to December 2020, a period that predated US Alpha, Beta and Delta variants. On days 3 and 7, half the medium was swapped for fresh IL-2-containing medium. Note on this clonotype: Its antigen is unidentified. The junction and the germline gene differ at one end; a read error may be behind it.

The Oncomine TCR Beta short-read assay generated sequence data from the DNA of cultured CD4+ T cells. Investigators obtained genomic DNA by extraction from cultured CD4+ T cells. TCRdb ran MiXCR on the PCR reads and lists one entry per CDR3 protein. The sample includes some 15,000 distinct CDR3 sequences, 52% of them seen just once. The sample taken for sequencing was CD4+ T cells from blood, cultured in vitro. The clonotype originates from a human donor who had recovered from COVID-19.

In DNA form, the CDR3 reads TGTGCCAGCAGTTTAGGTACAGATACGCAGTATTTT. It is translated as CASSLGTDTQYF. The rearrangement links TRBV7-2 to TRBJ2-3; unclear D gene. There are 12 residues in the CDR3. Per the germline V gene, CDR1 is SGHTA and CDR2 is FQGNSA.